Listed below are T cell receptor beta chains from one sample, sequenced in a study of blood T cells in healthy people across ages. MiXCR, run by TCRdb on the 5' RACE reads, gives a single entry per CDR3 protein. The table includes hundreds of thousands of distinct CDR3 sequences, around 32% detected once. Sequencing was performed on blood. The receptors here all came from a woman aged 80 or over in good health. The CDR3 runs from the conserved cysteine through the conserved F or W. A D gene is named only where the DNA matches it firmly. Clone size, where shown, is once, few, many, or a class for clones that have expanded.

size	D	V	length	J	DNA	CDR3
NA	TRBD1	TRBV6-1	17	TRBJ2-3	TGTGCCAGCAGTGAACAGTACAGGGGGCGATTCGCAGATACGCAGTATTTT	CASSEQYRGRFADTQYF
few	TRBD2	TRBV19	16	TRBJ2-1	TGTGCCAGTAGTCTGGGACTAGCGGGGGGTTTCAATGAGCAGTTCTTC	CASSLGLAGGFNEQFF
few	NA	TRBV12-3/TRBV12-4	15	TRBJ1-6	TGTGCCAGCAGGCGTGGCAGGGATTATAATTCACCCCTCCACTTT	CASRRGRDYNSPLHF
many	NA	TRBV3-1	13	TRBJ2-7	TGTGCCAGCAGCCAAGTCTCCTCCTACGAGCAGTACTTC	CASSQVSSYEQYF
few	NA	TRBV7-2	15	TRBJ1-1	TGTGCCAGCAGCTTAGACGGCAGGTCGGGCACTGAAGCTTTCTTT	CASSLDGRSGTEAFF
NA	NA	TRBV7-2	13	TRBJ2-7	TGTGCCAGCAGCTTACCGCCCGGGCACGAGCAGTACTTC	CASSLPPGHEQYF
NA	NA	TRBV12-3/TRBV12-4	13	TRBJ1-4	TGTGCCTGCCGGGAGGGAACTAATGAAAAACTGTTTTTT	CACREGTNEKLFF
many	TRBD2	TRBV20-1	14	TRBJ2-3	TGCAGCCCCGGGACTAGCGGTCCCTCAGATACGCAGTATTTT	CSPGTSGPSDTQYF
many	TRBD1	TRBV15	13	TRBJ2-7	TGTGCCACCAGCATAGGGACAGGCTACGAGCAGTACTTC	CATSIGTGYEQYF
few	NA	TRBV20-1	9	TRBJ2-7	TGCAGTGCTACCTACGAGCAGTACTTC	CSATYEQYF
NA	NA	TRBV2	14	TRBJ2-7	TGTGCCAGCAAGAGGCAGGAGCGGTACAATGAGCAGTACTTC	CASKRQERYNEQYF
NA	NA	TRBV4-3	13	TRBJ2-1	TGCGCCAGCAGCCAAGACGGGGGTAATGAGCAGTTCTTC	CASSQDGGNEQFF
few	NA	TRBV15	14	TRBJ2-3	TGTGCCACCAGCAGAGATCAGAAGCAAGATACGCAGTATTTT	CATSRDQKQDTQYF
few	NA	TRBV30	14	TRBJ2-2	TGTGCCTGGAGAAGGGAGGGGGCCCCCGGGGAGCTGTTTTTT	CAWRREGAPGELFF
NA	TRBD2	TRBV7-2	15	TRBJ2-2	TGTGCCAGCAGCCAGCGGGGGGGCCGGACCGGGGAGCTGTTTTTT	CASSQRGGRTGELFF
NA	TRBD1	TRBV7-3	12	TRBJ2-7	TGTGCCAGCAGCGAAGGGACAGGGGACCAGTACTTC	CASSEGTGDQYF
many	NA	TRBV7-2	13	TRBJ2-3	TGTGCCAGCAGCTCGGGGAGAACAGATACGCAGTATTTT	CASSSGRTDTQYF